A single sample gave rise to the 3 T cell receptor beta chains below, sequenced in a study of T cell responses to AZD1222 COVID-19 vaccine (dated by TCRdb to the early 2020s). The library came from the immunoSEQ multiplex PCR assay. TCRdb mirrors the immuneACCESS table, restricted to in-frame sequences. Some clones are absent from its copies; in checked studies, under half trace to an unresolved V gene, and the reason for the others is unknown. A total of some 72,000 clones appear in this sample, just over 90% of them only once. Roughly 7% of the sample lies in the top ten. The sample's time point label is to be understood as: baseline before first vaccination. The treatment or condition label of this sample denotes: meningococcal conjugate vaccine given as trial control. The sequenced sample was peripheral blood, obtained on day 0 of MenACWY control vaccination. The receptors shown here come from an adult in good health.

The rearrangement uses TRBV7-2 and TRBJ2-7, with D perhaps TRBD2 (5 bases). Trimming shortened V by 1 base and J by 7 bases, and 11 bases separated the two germline ends. Looked up from germline, CDR1 is SGHTA and CDR2 is FQGNSA. The CDR3 runs to 13 residues. Written as DNA, the CDR3 is TGTGCCAGCAGCTTAGTTGCAGGCGGGGAGCAGTACTTC. Encoded protein: CASSLVAGGEQYF.

The chain combines TRBV7-2 with TRBJ1-5; the D gene is possibly TRBD1 (5 bases). V dropped 2 bases and J dropped 4 bases, with 6 bases sitting between them. Germline V CDR1 and CDR2: SGHTA, FQGNSA. CDR3 length equals 13 residues. The CDR3 region has the DNA TGTGCCAGCAGCTTAAAGGGGAATCAGCCCCAGCATTTT. Translation gives CASSLKGNQPQHF.

The gene calls are TRBV19 and TRBJ1-6; no reliable D call. Between the trimmed V and J ends, which lost 4 bases and 0 bases, there was a span of 10 bases. Germline CDR1 is LNHDA and CDR2 is SQIVND (reference sequence). This CDR3 spans 16 amino acids. The CDR3 spells CASSREESSYNSPLHF. CDR3 sequence (DNA): TGTGCCAGTAGTAGGGAGGAGAGCTCCTATAATTCACCCCTCCACTTT.